A single sample is the source of the 10 T cell receptor beta chains below, sequenced in a study of blood T cell repertoires in COVID-19. The data were produced by immunoSEQ multiplex PCR, yet TCRdb's version contains in-frame clones alone and is incomplete. The table has a few hundred thousand clones, about nine tenths seen once. The sequencing input was peripheral blood. The receptors here all came from a man aged 50 to 60 with active or convalescent COVID-19.

This clone was seen a handful of times. V and J are TRBV18 and TRBJ1-2, with TRBD1 matching over 7 bases. The CDR3 is made up of 13 amino acids. V was clipped by 4 bases and J by 5 bases; unmatched bases: 4. Germline V CDR1 and CDR2: KGHSH, LQKENI. The CDR3 DNA sequence: TGTGCCAGCTCACGTACAGGGGAGTATGGCTACACCTTC. Amino acids: CASSRTGEYGYTF.

The chain joins TRBV27 to TRBJ2-1; D gene ambiguous. Germline CDR1 is MNHEY and CDR2 is SMNVEV (reference sequence). The ends were cut back, 4 bases at V and 3 bases at J, with 4 bases in the middle. The CDR3 contains 12 residues. The CDR3 coding sequence is TGTGCCAGCAGTTACAACTACAATGAGCAGTTCTTC. It encodes CASSYNYNEQFF.

The chain couples TRBV24-1 to TRBJ1-5; 11 bases line up with TRBD1. The V and J ends lost 4 bases and 6 bases, in that order; junction bases with no gene match: 7. The CDR3 runs to 16 residues. Per the germline V gene, CDR1 is KGHDR and CDR2 is SFDVKD. The CDR3 coding sequence is TGTGCCACCAGTGACACCCGAGGGACAGGGGGTCAGCCCCAGCATTTT. Translating gives CATSDTRGTGGQPQHF.

The chain uses TRBV10-3 and TRBJ2-1, with 9 bases lining up with TRBD1. V was pared by 6 bases and J by 7 bases, with 7 bases of the junction left unmatched. CDR3 length: 14 residues. The V gene's germline CDR1 is ENHRY and CDR2 SYGVKD. The CDR3 coding sequence is TGTGCCATCAGGGCCGGGACAGGGTGGAATGAGCAGTTCTTC. Its protein product is CAIRAGTGWNEQFF.

This clone was observed a few times. The CDR3 is CASSSLGSGTEAFF. Written as DNA, the CDR3 is TGTGCCAGCAGTTCTCTCGGATCCGGGACTGAAGCTTTCTTT. The chain couples TRBV6-5 to TRBJ1-1; the D is unclear. The CDR3 consists of 14 residues. The germline V gene has CDR1 MNHEY and CDR2 SVGAGI. The ends were cut back, 4 bases at V and 5 bases at J, with 14 bases in the middle.

The J gene is TRBJ2-1, the V gene TRBV7-2, with 12 bases lining up with TRBD2. V lost 3 bases to trimming and J lost 9 bases; unmatched junction nucleotides: 3. The CDR3 totals 14 residues. CDR1 SGHTA and CDR2 FQGNSA come from the germline V gene. CDR3 region: CASSFGLAGSEQFF. As DNA, the CDR3 is TGTGCCAGCAGCTTTGGACTAGCGGGAAGTGAGCAGTTCTTC.

This sequence joins TRBV28 and TRBJ1-1; 8 nucleotides line up with TRBD1. Trimming cost V 7 bases and J 4 bases; bases outside gene matches: 11. CDR1 is MDHEN and CDR2 is SYDVKM in the germline V gene. This CDR3 comprises 15 residues. CDR3 protein: CASTVQGAAGTEAFF. In DNA form, the CDR3 reads TGTGCCAGCACCGTTCAGGGGGCCGCGGGCACTGAAGCTTTCTTT.

This clone showed up just a few times. This chain uses TRBV12-3 or TRBV12-4 with TRBJ1-1; tentatively, D is TRBD1 (6 bases). Trimming shortened V by 4 bases and J by 4 bases, and 10 bases separated the two germline ends. The length of the CDR3 is 13 residues. The CDR3 region is CASSYRESTEAFF. CDR3 DNA sequence: TGTGCCAGCAGTTACAGGGAGTCCACTGAAGCTTTCTTT.

The chain recombines TRBV6-6 with TRBJ1-5; D perhaps matches TRBD1 (6 bases). V lost 4 bases and J 5 bases, leaving 9 bases between the germline ends. Germline CDR1 is MNHNY and CDR2 is SVGAGI (reference sequence). The CDR3 has 13 amino acids. DNA for the CDR3: TGTGCCAGCAGTTCACAGGGAGATCAGCCCCAGCATTTT. This codes for CASSSQGDQPQHF.

V usage is TRBV7-2 and J usage is TRBJ2-5, with 9 bases identical to TRBD2. The ends lost 4 bases at V and 0 bases at J; junction bases unmatched: 6. The V gene's germline CDR1 is SGHTA and CDR2 FQGNSA. The CDR3 is 16 amino acids. CDR3 DNA: TGTGCCAGCAGCTCCCCCGCGGGGGGGTACCAAGAGACCCAGTACTTC. This encodes CASSSPAGGYQETQYF.